This TCR beta chain was retrieved from a study of shared clonotypes between healthy human individuals. General study results and limits: Owing to a small donor count, the genetic and exposure-history diversity represented was limited. It was observed that 5% to 6% of naive CD4 clonotypes were shared across a handful of donors.

Libraries were prepared by immunoSEQ multiplex PCR; TCRdb keeps only in-frame clonotypes and omits some of them. The profile covers some 1.4 million clones, with roughly 96% appearing a single time and approximately 1% taken by the ten largest. On this clone: Antigen unknown.

Trimming at V came to 0 bases and at J to 7 bases, leaving 10 bases not matched to a gene. The CDR3 has 15 residues. CDR1 is SGDLS, CDR2 YYNGEE, per germline. The sample comprised naive CD4+ T cells sorted from blood. Subset in this sample: CD45RA+ positively selected. This sequence originates from a man aged 25-45 years in good health. V gene TRBV9 combines with J gene TRBJ2-7; 7 positions match TRBD1. The CDR3 here is CASSVAGQAGREQYF. The CDR3 DNA reads as TGTGCCAGCAGCGTAGCTGGACAGGCTGGCCGGGAGCAGTACTTC.